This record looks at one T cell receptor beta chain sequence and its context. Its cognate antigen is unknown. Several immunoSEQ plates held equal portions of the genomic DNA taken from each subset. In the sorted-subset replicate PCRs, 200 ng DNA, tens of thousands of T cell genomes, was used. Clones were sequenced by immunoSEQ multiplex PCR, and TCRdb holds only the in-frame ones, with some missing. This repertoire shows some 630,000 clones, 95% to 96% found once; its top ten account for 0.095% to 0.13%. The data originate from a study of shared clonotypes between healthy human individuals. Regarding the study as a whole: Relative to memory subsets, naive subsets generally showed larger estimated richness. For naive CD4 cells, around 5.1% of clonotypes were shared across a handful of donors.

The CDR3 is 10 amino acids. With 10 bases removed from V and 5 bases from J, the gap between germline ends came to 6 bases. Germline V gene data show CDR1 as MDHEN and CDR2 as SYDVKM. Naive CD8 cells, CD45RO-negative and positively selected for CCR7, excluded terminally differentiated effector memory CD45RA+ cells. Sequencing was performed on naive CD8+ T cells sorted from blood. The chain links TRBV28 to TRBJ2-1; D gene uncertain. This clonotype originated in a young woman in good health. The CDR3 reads CATGDNEQFF. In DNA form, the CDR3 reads TGTGCCACCGGTGACAATGAGCAGTTCTTC. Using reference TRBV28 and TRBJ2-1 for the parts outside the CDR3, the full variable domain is DVKVTQSSRYLVKRTGEKVFLECVQDMDHENMFWYRQDPGLGLRLIYFSYDVKMKEKGDIPEGYSVSREKKERFSLILESASTNQTSMYLCATGDNEQFFGPGTRLTVL.